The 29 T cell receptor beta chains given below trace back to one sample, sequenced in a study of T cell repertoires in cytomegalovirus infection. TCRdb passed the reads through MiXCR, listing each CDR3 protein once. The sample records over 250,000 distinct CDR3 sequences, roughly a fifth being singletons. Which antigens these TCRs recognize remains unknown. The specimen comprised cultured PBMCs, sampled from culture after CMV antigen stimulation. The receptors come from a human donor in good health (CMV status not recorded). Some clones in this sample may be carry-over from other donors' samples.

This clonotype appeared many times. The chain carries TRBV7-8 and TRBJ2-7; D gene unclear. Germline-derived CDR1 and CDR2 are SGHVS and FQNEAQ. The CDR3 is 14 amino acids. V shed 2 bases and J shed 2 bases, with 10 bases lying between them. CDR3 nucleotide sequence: TGTGCCAGCAGCTTAATCGAAGAGACCTACGAGCAGTACGTC. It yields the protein CASSLIEETYEQYV.

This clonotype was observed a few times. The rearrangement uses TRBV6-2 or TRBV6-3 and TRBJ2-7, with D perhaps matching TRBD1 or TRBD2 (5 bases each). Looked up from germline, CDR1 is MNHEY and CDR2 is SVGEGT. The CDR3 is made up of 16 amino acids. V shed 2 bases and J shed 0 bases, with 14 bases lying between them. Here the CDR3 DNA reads TGTGCCAGCAGTTACCTCCTGGGGGAGAGCTCCTACGAGCAGTACTTC. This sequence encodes CASSYLLGESSYEQYF.

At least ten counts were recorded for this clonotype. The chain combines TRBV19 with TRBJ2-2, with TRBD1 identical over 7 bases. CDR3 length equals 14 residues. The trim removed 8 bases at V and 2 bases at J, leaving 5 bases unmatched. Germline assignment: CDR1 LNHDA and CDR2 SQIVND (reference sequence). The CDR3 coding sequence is TGTGCCAGTGGATGGACAGGAAACACCGGGGAGCTGTTTTTT. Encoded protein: CASGWTGNTGELFF.

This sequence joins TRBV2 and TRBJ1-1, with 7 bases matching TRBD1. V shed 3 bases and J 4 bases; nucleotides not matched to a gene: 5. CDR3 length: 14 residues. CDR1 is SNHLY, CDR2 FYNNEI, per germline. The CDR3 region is CASSESNRGTEAFF. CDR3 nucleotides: TGTGCCAGCAGTGAGTCGAACAGGGGCACTGAAGCTTTCTTT.

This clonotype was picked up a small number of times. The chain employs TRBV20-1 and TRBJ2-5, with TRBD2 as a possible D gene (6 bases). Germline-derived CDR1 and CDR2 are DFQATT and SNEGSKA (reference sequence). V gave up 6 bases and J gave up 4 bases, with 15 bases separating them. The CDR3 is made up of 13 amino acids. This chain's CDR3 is CSAPSSGGETQYF. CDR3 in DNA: TGCAGTGCCCCCAGTAGCGGTGGAGAGACCCAGTACTTC.

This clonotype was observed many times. The CDR3: CASSLSAFSYEQYF. Written as DNA, the CDR3 is TGTGCCAGCAGCTTATCGGCCTTCTCCTACGAGCAGTACTTC. The chain joins TRBV7-3 to TRBJ2-7; no definite D call. V lost 2 bases, J lost 0 bases, and 8 bases lay in between. CDR1 is SGHTA and CDR2 is FQGTGA in the germline V gene. CDR3 size: 14 residues.

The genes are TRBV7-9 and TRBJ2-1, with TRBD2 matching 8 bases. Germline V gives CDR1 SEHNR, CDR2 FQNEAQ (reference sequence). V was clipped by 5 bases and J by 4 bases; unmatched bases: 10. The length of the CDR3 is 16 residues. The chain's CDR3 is CASSPPSLAEYNEQFF. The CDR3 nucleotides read TGTGCCAGCAGCCCCCCCTCACTAGCGGAGTACAATGAGCAGTTCTTC.

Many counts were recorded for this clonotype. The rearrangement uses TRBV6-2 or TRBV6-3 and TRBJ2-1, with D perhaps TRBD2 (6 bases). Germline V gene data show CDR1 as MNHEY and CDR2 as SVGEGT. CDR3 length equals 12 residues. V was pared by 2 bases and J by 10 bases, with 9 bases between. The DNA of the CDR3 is TGTGCCAGCAGTTACGGGCTAGCGGAGCAGTTCTTC. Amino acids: CASSYGLAEQFF.

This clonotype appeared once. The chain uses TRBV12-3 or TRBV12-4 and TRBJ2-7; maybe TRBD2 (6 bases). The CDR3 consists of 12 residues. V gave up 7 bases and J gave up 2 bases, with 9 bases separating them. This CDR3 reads CASTGGPYEQYF. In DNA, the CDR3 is TGTGCCAGCACAGGAGGGCCCTACGAGCAGTACTTC.

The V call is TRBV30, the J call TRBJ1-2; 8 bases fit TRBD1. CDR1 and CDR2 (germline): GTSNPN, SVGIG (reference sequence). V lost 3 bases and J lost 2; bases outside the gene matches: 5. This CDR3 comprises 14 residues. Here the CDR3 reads CAWSLRQGNYGYTF. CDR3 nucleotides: TGTGCCTGGAGCCTCCGACAGGGGAACTATGGCTACACCTTC.

Here the CDR3 reads CASSTVFGQGSNEQFF. Written as DNA, the CDR3 is TGCGCCAGCAGCACGGTATTCGGACAGGGGAGTAATGAGCAGTTCTTC. The V gene is TRBV5-1, the J gene TRBJ2-1; TRBD1 aligns across 9 bases. Per the germline V gene, CDR1 is SGHRS and CDR2 is YFSETQ. The CDR3 has 16 residues. V shed 4 bases and J 7 bases; nucleotides not matched to a gene: 12.

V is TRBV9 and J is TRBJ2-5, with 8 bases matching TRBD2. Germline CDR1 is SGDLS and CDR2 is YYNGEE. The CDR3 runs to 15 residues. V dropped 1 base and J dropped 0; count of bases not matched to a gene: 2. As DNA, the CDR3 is TGTGCCAGCAGCGTAAGCGGGAGTAACCAAGAGACCCAGTACTTC. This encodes CASSVSGSNQETQYF.

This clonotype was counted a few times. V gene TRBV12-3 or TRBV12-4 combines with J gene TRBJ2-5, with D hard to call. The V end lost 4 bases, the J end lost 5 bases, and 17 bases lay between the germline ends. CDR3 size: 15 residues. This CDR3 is CASSSLIDPAETQYF. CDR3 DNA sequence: TGTGCCAGCAGTTCTTTAATTGATCCGGCGGAGACCCAGTACTTC.

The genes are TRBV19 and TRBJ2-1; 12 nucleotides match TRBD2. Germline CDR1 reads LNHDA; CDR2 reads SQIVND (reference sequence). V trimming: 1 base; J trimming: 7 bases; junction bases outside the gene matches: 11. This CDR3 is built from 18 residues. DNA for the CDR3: TGTGCCAGTAGTATAGGTTCCCGACTAGCGGGAGATTTGAATGAGCAGTTCTTC. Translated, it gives CASSIGSRLAGDLNEQFF.

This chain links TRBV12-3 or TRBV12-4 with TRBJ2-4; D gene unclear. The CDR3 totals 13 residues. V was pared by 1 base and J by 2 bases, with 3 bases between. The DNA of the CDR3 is TGTGCCAGCAGTTTAGGGTCCAAAAACATTCAGTACTTC. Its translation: CASSLGSKNIQYF.

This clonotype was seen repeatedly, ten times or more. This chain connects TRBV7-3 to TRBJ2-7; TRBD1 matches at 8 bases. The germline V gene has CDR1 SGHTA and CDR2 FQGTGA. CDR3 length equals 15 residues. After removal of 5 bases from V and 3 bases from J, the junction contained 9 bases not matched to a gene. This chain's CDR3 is CASSLMGTGRYEQYF. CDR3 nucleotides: TGTGCCAGCAGCCTTATGGGGACAGGCCGCTACGAGCAGTACTTC.

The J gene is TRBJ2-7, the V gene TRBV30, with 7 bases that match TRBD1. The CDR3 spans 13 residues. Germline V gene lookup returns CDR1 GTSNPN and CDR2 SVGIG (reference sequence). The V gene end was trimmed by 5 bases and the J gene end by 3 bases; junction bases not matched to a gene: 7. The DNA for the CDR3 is TGTGCCTGGGGAAGGACAGGCGTCTACGAGCAGTACTTC. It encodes CAWGRTGVYEQYF.

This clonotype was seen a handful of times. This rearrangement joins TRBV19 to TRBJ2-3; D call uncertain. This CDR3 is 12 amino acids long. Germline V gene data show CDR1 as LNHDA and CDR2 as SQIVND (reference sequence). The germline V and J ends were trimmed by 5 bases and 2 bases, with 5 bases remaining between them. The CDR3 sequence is CASSYATDTQYF. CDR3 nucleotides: TGTGCCAGTAGTTACGCCACAGATACGCAGTATTTT.

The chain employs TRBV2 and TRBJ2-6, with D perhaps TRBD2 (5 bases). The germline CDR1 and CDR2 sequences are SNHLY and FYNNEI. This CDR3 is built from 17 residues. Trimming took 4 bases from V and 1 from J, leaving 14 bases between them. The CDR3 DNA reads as TGTGCCAGCAGTGGTGAGGGCCCGCAGTCTGGGGCCAACGTCCTGACTTTC. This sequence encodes CASSGEGPQSGANVLTF.

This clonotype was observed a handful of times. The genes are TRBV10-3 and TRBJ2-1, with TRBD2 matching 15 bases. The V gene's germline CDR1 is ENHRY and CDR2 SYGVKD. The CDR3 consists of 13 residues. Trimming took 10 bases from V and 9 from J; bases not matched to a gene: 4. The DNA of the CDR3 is TGTGCCACCAGGGGACTAGCGGGAGGTGAGCAGTTCTTC. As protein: CATRGLAGGEQFF.

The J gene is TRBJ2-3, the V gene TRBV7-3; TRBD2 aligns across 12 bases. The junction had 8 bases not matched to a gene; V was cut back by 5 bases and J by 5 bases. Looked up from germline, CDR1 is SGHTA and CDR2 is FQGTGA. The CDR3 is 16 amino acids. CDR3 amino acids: CASSPTSGRSGDTQYF. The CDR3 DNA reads TGTGCCAGCAGCCCCACTAGCGGGAGGTCGGGAGATACGCAGTATTTT.

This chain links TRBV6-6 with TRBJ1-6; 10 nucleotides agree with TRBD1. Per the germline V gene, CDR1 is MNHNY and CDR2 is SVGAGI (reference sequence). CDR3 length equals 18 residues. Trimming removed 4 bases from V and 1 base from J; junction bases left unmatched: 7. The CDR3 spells CASSFPRTGGSYNSPLHF. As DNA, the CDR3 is TGTGCCAGCAGTTTCCCCCGGACAGGGGGATCCTATAATTCACCCCTCCACTTT.

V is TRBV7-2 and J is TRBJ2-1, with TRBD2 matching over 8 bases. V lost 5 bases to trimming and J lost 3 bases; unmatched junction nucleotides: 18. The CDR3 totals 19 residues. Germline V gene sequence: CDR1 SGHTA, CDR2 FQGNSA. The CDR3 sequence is CASSDPGPTVLADYNEQFF. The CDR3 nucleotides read TGTGCCAGCAGCGACCCGGGACCTACGGTACTAGCGGACTACAATGAGCAGTTCTTC.

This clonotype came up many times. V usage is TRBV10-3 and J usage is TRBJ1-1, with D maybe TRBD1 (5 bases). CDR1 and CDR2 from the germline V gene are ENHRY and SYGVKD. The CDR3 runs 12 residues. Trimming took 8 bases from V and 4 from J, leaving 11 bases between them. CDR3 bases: TGTGCCATCTGGGCCGGGGGCACTGAAGCTTTCTTT. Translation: CAIWAGGTEAFF.

The CDR3, as DNA: TGTGCCACCAGCAGGGGCTCGGGGGCAGATACGCAGTATTTT. It encodes CATSRGSGADTQYF. This chain connects TRBV15 to TRBJ2-3, with D perhaps TRBD2 (6 bases). Germline CDR1 is LNHNV and CDR2 is YYDKDF (reference sequence). V lost 3 bases to trimming and J lost 4 bases, with 11 bases between them. CDR3 length equals 14 residues. Combining the CDR3 with reference TRBV15 and TRBJ2-3 gives the whole variable domain DAMVIQNPRYQVTQFGKPVTLSCSQTLNHNVMYWYQQKSSQAPKLLFHYYDKDFNNEADTPDNFQSRRPNTSFCFLDIRSPGLGDTAMYLCATSRGSGADTQYFGPGTRLTVL.

The CDR3 DNA sequence: TGTGCCAGCAGTTCGAGCGGGAGGTGGTTCGGTGAGCAGTTCTTC. Its translation: CASSSSGRWFGEQFF. The gene calls are TRBV11-2 and TRBJ2-1; 9 nucleotides agree with TRBD2. Germline assignment: CDR1 SGHAT and CDR2 FQNNGV. There are 15 residues in the CDR3. Trimming took 6 bases from V and 9 from J; bases not matched to a gene: 12. The full variable domain, completed using reference TRBV11-2 and TRBJ2-1, is EAGVAQSPRYKIIEKRQSVAFWCNPISGHATLYWYQQILGQGPKLLIQFQNNGVVDDSQLPKDRFSAERLKGVDSTLKIQPAKLEDSAVYLCASSSSGRWFGEQFFGPGTRLTVL.

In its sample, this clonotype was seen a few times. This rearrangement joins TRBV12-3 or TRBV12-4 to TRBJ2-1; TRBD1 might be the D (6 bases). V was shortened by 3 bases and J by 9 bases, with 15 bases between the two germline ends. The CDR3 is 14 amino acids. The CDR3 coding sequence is TGTGCCAGCAGTTTTATTGGACAGTTTGGTGAGCAGTTCTTC. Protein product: CASSFIGQFGEQFF.

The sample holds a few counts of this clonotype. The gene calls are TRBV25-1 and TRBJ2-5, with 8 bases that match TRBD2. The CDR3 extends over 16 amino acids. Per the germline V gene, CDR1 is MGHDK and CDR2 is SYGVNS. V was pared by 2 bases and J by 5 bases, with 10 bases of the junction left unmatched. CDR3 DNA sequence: TGTGCCAGCAGTGAACCCTACGGGAGGGAGGGGGAGACCCAGTACTTC. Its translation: CASSEPYGREGETQYF.

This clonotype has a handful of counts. The CDR3 spells CAIKAGAPSTDTQYF. The CDR3 coding sequence is TGTGCCATCAAGGCCGGGGCACCTAGCACAGATACGCAGTATTTT. This chain connects TRBV10-3 to TRBJ2-3; D may be TRBD1 or TRBD2 (5 bases each). V was clipped by 7 bases and J by 0 bases, with 14 bases between them. CDR3 length: 15 amino acids. Germline assignment: CDR1 ENHRY and CDR2 SYGVKD.